This TCR beta chain was captured in a study of shared clonotypes between healthy human individuals. On the study more broadly: A couple of women and a few men aged 18 to 49 served as donors.

Germline V gene sequence: CDR1 SGHAT, CDR2 FQNNGV. The CDR3 has 17 amino acids. V was cut by 4 bases and J by 6 bases, with 21 bases left in between. Using immunoSEQ multiplex PCR, the repertoire was profiled, and TCRdb retains in-frame clones only, with some absent. This table holds 450,000 to 600,000 clones, around three quarters found once. The clonotype was recovered from a woman between 35 and 50 years old in good health. Some clones in this sample may be carry-over from other donors' samples. Sequenced input: PBMCs. The chain combines TRBV11-2 with TRBJ1-4; TRBD1 might be the D (6 bases). CDR3 DNA: TGTGCCAGCAGCTCCACCCCCAGTGGGGGCCCGCATGAAAAACTGTTTTTT. Protein: CASSSTPSGGPHEKLFF.